This paragraph covers one TCR beta chain sequence. Trimming shortened V by 5 bases and J by 1 base, and 11 bases separated the two germline ends. CDR1 and CDR2 from the germline V gene are SEHNR and FQNEAQ (reference sequence). CDR3 length: 14 residues. In the authors' workflow: Amplification with reference gene primers provided the estimates of nucleated cell counts. The data were produced by immunoSEQ multiplex PCR, yet TCRdb's version contains in-frame clones alone and is incomplete. That table gives V, J and clone size, and the DNA gave D and trimming. The data show roughly 220,000 clones, with 80% to 90% seen just once and 3% to 4% held by the top ten. The sample comes from a study of blood T cell repertoires in COVID-19. Turning to the study itself: Material from acute and convalescent COVID-19 was sourced from the United States, Italy and Spain.

Sequencing used PBMCs or T cells enriched from blood (not recorded which). This TCR was sampled from a woman aged 40 to 49 with acute COVID-19. V and J are TRBV7-9 and TRBJ2-5; D is unresolved. The CDR3 spells CASSPELVQETQYF. The CDR3 nucleotides are TGTGCCAGCAGCCCCGAGTTGGTCCAAGAGACCCAGTACTTC.